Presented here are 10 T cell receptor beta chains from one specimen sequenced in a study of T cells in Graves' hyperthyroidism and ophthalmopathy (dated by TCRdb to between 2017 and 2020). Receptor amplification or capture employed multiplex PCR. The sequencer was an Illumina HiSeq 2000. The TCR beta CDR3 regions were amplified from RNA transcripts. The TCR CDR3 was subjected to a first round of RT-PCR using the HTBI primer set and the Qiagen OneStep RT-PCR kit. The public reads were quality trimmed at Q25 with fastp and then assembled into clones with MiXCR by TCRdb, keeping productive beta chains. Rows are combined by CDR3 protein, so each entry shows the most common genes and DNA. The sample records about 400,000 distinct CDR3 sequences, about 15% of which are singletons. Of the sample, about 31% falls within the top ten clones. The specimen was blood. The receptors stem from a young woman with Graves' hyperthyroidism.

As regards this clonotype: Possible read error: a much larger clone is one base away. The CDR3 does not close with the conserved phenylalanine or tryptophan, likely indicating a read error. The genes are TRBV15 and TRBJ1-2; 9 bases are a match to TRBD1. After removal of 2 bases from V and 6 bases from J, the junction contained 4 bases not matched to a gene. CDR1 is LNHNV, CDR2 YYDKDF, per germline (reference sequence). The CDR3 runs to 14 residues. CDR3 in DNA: TGTGCCACCAGCAGATCTGACAGGGGGGATGGCTACACCTCC. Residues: CATSRSDRGDGYTS.

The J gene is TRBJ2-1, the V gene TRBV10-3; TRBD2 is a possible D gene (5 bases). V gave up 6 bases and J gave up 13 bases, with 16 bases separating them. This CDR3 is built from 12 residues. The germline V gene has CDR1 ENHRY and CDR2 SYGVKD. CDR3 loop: CAIRGDAGKQFF. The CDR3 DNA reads TGTGCCATCAGGGGAGACGCCGGGAAACAGTTCTTC.

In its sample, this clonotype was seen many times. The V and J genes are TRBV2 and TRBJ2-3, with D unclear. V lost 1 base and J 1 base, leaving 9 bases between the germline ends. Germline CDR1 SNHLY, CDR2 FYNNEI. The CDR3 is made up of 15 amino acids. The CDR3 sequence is CASSEEEIGTDTQYF. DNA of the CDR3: TGTGCCAGCAGTGAAGAGGAGATCGGCACAGATACGCAGTATTTT.

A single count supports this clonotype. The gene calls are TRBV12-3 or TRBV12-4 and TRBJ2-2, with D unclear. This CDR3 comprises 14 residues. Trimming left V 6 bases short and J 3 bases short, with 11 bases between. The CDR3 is CASSPGVDTGELFF. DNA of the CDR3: TGTGCCAGCAGCCCCGGCGTGGACACCGGGGAGCTGTTTTTT.

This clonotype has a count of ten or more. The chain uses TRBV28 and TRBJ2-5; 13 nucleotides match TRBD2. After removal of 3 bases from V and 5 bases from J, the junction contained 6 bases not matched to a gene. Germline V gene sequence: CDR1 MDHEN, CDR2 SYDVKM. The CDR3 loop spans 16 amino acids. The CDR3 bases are TGTGCCAGCAGTTTTCGGACTAGCGGGAGTCACGAGACCCAGTACTTC. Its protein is CASSFRTSGSHETQYF.

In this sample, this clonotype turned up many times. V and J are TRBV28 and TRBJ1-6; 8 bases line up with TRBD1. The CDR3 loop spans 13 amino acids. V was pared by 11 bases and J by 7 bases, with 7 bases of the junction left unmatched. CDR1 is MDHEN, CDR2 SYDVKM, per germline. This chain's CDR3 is CAYRQGWNSPLHF. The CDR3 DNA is TGTGCCTACAGACAGGGGTGGAATTCACCCCTCCACTTT.

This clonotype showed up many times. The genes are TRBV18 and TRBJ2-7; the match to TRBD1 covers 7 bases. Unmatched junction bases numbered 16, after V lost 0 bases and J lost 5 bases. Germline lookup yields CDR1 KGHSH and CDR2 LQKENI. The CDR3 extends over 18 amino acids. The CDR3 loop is CASSPPYRTDGTVNEQYF. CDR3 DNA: TGTGCCAGCTCACCACCATACCGAACCGACGGGACAGTGAACGAGCAGTACTTC.

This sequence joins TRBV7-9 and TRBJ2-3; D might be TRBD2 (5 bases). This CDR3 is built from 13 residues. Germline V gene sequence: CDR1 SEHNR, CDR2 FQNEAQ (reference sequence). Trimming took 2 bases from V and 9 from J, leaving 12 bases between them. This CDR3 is CASSLLRALTQYF. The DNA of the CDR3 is TGTGCCAGCAGCTTATTGCGGGCTCTCACGCAGTATTTT.

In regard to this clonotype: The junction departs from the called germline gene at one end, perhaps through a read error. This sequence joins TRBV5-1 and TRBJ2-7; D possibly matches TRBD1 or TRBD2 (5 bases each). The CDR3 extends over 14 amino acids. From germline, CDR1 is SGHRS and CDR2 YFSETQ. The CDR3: CASSLGRTGDEQCF. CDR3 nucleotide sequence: TGCGCCAGCAGCTTGGGACGAACTGGGGACGAGCAGTGCTTC.

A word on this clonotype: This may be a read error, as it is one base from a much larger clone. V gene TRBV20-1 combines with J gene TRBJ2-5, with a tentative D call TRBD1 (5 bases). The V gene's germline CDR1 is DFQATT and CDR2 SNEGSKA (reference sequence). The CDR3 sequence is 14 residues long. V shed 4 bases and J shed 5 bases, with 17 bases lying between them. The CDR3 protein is CSAKPGPLIETQYF. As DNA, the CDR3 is TGCAGTGCTAAGCCAGGGCCTCTTATCGAGACCCAGTACTTC.